A selection of T cell receptor beta chains follows, all from one sample in a study of cytomegalovirus exposure and HLA in healthy donors. Generated by immunoSEQ multiplex PCR, the TCRdb table keeps only in-frame clones and is missing some. The repertoire holds fewer than 200,000 clones, with around 82% as singletons. Sample: PBMCs. The source of these receptors is a man aged 35 to 55 in good health and CMV-seropositive. Both conserved end residues are part of each CDR3. A D gene is named only where the DNA matches it firmly.

V: TRBV9; D: TRBD2; CDR3: CASSSGLAGNNEQFF
V: TRBV28; D: NA; CDR3: CASSSLGGSSYEQYF
V: TRBV9; D: TRBD2; CDR3: CASSVEISGEDTGELFF
V: TRBV7-9; D: NA; CDR3: CASSLVGPRGEQYF
V: TRBV11-2; D: TRBD1; CDR3: CASRKRTGTNTEAFF
V: TRBV28; D: TRBD1; CDR3: CASSLTGVYGYTF
V: TRBV29-1; D: NA; CDR3: CSVKLAGDYGYTF
V: TRBV7-9; D: NA; CDR3: CASTGGFSLYEQFF
V: TRBV28; D: NA; CDR3: CASLGGGHQPQHF
V: TRBV28; D: TRBD1; CDR3: CASSLQTGLTGELFF
V: TRBV11-2; D: TRBD1; CDR3: CASSFDRAETQYF
V: TRBV27; D: NA; CDR3: CASSFFGQGAAYF